The source of this T cell receptor beta chain is a study of identical twins. A universal primer binding site was introduced by template switching. The final cDNA contained unique molecular identifiers. One entry per CDR3 protein, called by TCRdb with MiXCR from the 5' RACE reads. The sample yields fewer than 350,000 distinct CDR3 sequences, less than 9% seen once. CDR1 is SGHAT and CDR2 is FQNNGV in the germline V gene. V was trimmed by 2 bases and J by 2 bases, leaving 12 bases between them. The CDR3 length is 15 residues. Whole-study results and caveats: Sequences that were beta out-of-frame showed weaker excess twin sharing.

This clonotype was observed at least ten times. The antigen is undetermined. These sequences were also reported in another study, on yellow fever vaccine responses in identical twins. In that study: Twins' vaccine T cell responses reportedly seemed partly convergent and partly personalized.

The chain joins TRBV11-2 to TRBJ1-1; D gene uncertain. The specimen sequenced was memory (CD45RO+) T cells sorted from blood. The receptor comes from a young woman in good health. In nucleotides, the CDR3 is TGTGCCAGCAGCTTAAGGGTTCGGTCCAACACTGAAGCTTTCTTT. Its translation: CASSLRVRSNTEAFF.